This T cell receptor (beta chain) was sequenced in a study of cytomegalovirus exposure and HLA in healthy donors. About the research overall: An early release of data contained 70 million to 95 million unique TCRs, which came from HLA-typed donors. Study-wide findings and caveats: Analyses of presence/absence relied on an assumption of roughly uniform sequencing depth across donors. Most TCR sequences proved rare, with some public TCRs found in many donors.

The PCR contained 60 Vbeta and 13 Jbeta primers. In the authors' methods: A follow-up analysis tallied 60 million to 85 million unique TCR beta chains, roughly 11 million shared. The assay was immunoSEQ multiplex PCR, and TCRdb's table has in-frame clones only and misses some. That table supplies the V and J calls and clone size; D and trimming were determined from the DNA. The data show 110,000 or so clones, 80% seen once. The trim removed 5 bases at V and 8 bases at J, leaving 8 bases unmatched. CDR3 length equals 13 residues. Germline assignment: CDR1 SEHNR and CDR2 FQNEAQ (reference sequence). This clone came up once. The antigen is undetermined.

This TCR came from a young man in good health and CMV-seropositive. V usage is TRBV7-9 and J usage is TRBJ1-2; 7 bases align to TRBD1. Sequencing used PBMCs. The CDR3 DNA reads TGTGCCAGCAGCGAGGGACAGACTGGAGGCTACACCTTC. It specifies CASSEGQTGGYTF.